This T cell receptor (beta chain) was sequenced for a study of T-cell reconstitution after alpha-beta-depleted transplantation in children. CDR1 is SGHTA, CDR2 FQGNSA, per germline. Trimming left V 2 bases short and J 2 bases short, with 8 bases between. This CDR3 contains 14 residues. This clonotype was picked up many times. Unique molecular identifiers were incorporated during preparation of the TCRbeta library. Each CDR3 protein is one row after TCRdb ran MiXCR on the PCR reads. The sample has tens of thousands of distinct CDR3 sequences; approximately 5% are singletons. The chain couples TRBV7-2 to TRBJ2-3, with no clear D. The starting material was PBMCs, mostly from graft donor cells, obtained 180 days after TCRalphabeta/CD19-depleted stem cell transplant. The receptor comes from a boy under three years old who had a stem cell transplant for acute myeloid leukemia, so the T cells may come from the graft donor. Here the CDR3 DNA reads TGTGCCAGCAGCTTACACCCGAACACAGATACGCAGTATTTT. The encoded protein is CASSLHPNTDTQYF.